This T cell receptor (beta chain) originates from a study of T cell responses to AZD1222 COVID-19 vaccine. CDR3 length equals 14 residues. Germline V gene sequence: CDR1 KGHDR, CDR2 SFDVKD. The V end lost 5 bases, the J end lost 3 bases, and 10 bases lay between the germline ends. Findings and limits, study-wide: Just a handful of AZD1222 recipients tested seropositive at baseline. Vaccine-associated CD4 TCRs ranged over spike, dominating at 160-218 and 743-854.

Here immunoSEQ multiplex PCR was the method, and the copy in TCRdb shows in-frame clones only, minus some. The sample lists roughly 190,000 clones, about nine tenths occurring once. To note about this clone: Its target is not known.

The sample here was peripheral blood, taken 28 days after the second AZD1222 dose. This TCR derives from an adult who received the AZD1222 COVID-19 vaccine. The chain links TRBV24-1 to TRBJ1-5; possible D gene TRBD1, 6 bases. CDR3 loop: CATSAGGYNQPQHF. Here the CDR3 DNA reads TGTGCCACCAGTGCCGGGGGCTACAATCAGCCCCAGCATTTT.